This record covers a single T cell receptor beta chain. This CDR3 has 15 amino acids. The junction had 5 bases not matched to a gene; V was cut back by 6 bases and J by 0 bases. From germline, CDR1 is LGHNA and CDR2 YNFKEQ. The data originate from a study of cytomegalovirus exposure and HLA in healthy donors. This PCR relied on a set of 60 Vbeta primers and 13 Jbeta primers. Measured with immunoSEQ multiplex PCR; TCRdb has only the in-frame clones, and not every one. Of under 250,000 clones in the sample, around 76% were seen once. The genes are TRBV4-2 and TRBJ1-5, with 7 bases fitting TRBD1. The specimen sequenced was PBMCs. This TCR came from a man under 40 in good health and CMV-seronegative. CDR3 sequence: CASRPGTASNQPQHF. DNA of the CDR3: TGTGCCAGCAGGCCCGGGACAGCTAGCAATCAGCCCCAGCATTTT.